This record concerns one T cell receptor beta chain sequence. What it binds is unknown. The entry originates in a study of Graves' ophthalmopathy and Graves' hyperthyroidism. General study results and limits: A 13-signature model separated ophthalmopathy from stable hyperthyroidism, reaching about 88% sensitivity and around 79% specificity cross-validated.

RNA served as the template for amplifying TCR beta CDR3 regions. First-round RT-PCR with HTBI primers preceded a second-round multiplex PCR. From the multiplex PCR reads, TCRdb called clonotypes with MiXCR, one entry per CDR3 protein. The sample contains more than 1,000,000 distinct CDR3 sequences, less than 45% of which appear only once. Germline CDR1 is SGHTA and CDR2 is FQGNSA. This CDR3 comprises 14 residues. V lost 7 bases and J lost 0, with 12 bases in between. The receptor's source is an adult man with Graves' hyperthyroidism. The chain combines TRBV7-2 with TRBJ1-1; TRBD1 is a possible D gene (5 bases). The sample taken for sequencing was peripheral blood or thyroid tissue (not recorded which). The CDR3: CASMRTGMNTEAFF. CDR3 in DNA: TGTGCCAGCATGCGAACAGGCATGAACACTGAAGCTTTCTTT.